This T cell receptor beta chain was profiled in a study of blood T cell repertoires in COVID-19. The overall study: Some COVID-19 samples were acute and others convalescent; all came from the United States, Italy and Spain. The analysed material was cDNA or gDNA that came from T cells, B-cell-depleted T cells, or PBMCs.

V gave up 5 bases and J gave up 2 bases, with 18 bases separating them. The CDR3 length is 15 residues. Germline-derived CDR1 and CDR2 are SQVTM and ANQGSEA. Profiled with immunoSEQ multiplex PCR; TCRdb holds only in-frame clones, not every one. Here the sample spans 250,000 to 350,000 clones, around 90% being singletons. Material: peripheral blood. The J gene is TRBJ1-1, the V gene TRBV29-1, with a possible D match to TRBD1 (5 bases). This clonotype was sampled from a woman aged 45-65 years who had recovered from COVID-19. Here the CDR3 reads CSVRNFGDFNTEAFF. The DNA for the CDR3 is TGCAGCGTTAGGAATTTTGGGGACTTCAACACTGAAGCTTTCTTT.